The table lists the clone carrying this TCR beta chain with a few counts. Germline V CDR1 and CDR2: MNHEY, SVGEGT. The V and J ends lost 1 base and 8 bases, in that order; junction bases with no gene match: 3. This CDR3 contains 13 residues. The source of the sample is a study of patients and donors after allogeneic stem cell transplantation. TCRdb redid the calling of the RT-PCR reads with MiXCR, one entry per CDR3 protein. The data show fewer than 200,000 distinct CDR3 sequences, 25% to 35% seen once. The rearrangement joins TRBV6-2 or TRBV6-3 to TRBJ1-1; 8 bases align to TRBD1. Material for sequencing was blood, either unsorted or a sorted T cell fraction (not recorded which). This sequence originates from a human donor who was either an allogeneic HSCT recipient or a stem cell or donor lymphocyte infusion donor (not recorded which). It is not recorded whose cells these are; they may come from a transplant donor. In nucleotides, the CDR3 is TGTGCCAGCAGTTACTTCGGACAGGGAGAAGCTTTCTTT. Protein: CASSYFGQGEAFF.